One sample yielded the 20 T cell receptor beta chains listed below, sequenced in a study of CD8 T cells in ankylosing spondylitis. The study's findings and limits: Ankylosing spondylitis blood seemed to carry a telltale TCR beta motif made of fewer than 10 highly homologous variants.

These receptors lack a known antigen. TCRdb reprocessed the 5' RACE reads via MiXCR and lists one record per CDR3 protein. The sample includes roughly 700,000 distinct CDR3 sequences, around a fifth of them seen just once. The sample was blood, either unsorted or a sorted T cell fraction (not recorded which). The receptors derive from a male donor with ankylosing spondylitis.

This clonotype was seen at least ten times. The chain couples TRBV5-1 to TRBJ2-1; D gene uncertain. CDR3 size: 12 residues. V was shortened by 4 bases and J by 4 bases, with 6 bases between the two germline ends. CDR1 is SGHRS, CDR2 YFSETQ, per germline. CDR3 DNA: TGCGCCAGCAGCGAGGTATACAATGAGCAGTTCTTC. Its translation: CASSEVYNEQFF.

The rearrangement joins TRBV10-3 to TRBJ2-1, with D perhaps TRBD2 (6 bases). Germline CDR1 is ENHRY and CDR2 is SYGVKD. The CDR3 length is 17 residues. The ends were cut back, 5 bases at V and 5 bases at J, with 22 bases in the middle. CDR3 region: CAISPAARVAANNEQFF. In DNA form, the CDR3 reads TGTGCCATCAGTCCAGCGGCGAGAGTAGCGGCCAACAATGAGCAGTTCTTC.

In its sample, this clonotype was seen once. This sequence joins TRBV20-1 and TRBJ2-3; the D gene is possibly TRBD2 (5 bases). Trimming left V 6 bases short and J 6 bases short, with 13 bases between. CDR3 length: 12 amino acids. The germline CDR1 and CDR2 sequences are DFQATT and SNEGSKA (reference sequence). CDR3: CSATYSADTQYF. For the CDR3, the DNA is TGCAGTGCGACTTATAGCGCGGATACGCAGTATTTT.

This clonotype was picked up many times. The CDR3 is CATSERTGSGTGELFF. The DNA for the CDR3 is TGTGCCACCAGTGAACGGACAGGGTCAGGGACCGGGGAGCTGTTTTTT. The gene calls are TRBV24-1 and TRBJ2-2; 8 bases are shared with TRBD1. Per the germline V gene, CDR1 is KGHDR and CDR2 is SFDVKD. The J segment lost 5 bases and the V segment lost 4 bases, leaving 8 bases of the junction unmatched. The CDR3 sequence is 16 residues long.

V and J are TRBV11-2 and TRBJ2-5; 8 bases map to TRBD1. The CDR3 runs to 13 residues. Looked up from germline, CDR1 is SGHAT and CDR2 is FQNNGV. V shed 6 bases, J shed 4 bases, and the junction held 4 bases outside the gene matches. For the CDR3, the DNA is TGTGCCAGCAGACACACAGGGGGAGAGACCCAGTACTTC. Translating gives CASRHTGGETQYF.

The V and J genes are TRBV20-1 and TRBJ2-3; TRBD2 aligns across 13 bases. Germline V CDR1 and CDR2: DFQATT, SNEGSKA (reference sequence). The CDR3 runs 16 residues. Germline trimming cut 0 bases from V and 5 bases from J; bases unmatched to any gene: 5. CDR3: CSARELAGGPLDTQYF. In DNA form, the CDR3 reads TGCAGTGCTAGAGAACTAGCGGGGGGGCCTTTAGATACGCAGTATTTT.

This clonotype was counted between two and nine times. This chain connects TRBV20-1 to TRBJ2-7; 8 positions match TRBD2. Germline CDR1 and CDR2: DFQATT and SNEGSKA (reference sequence). This CDR3 contains 15 residues. Trimming at V came to 3 bases and at J to 3 bases, leaving 10 bases not matched to a gene. The CDR3 region has the DNA TGCAGTGCTAGGGTCCGCGGGGGGCCGCGCTACGAGCAGTACTTC. This codes for CSARVRGGPRYEQYF.

In this sample, this clonotype turned up a few times. The rearrangement links TRBV7-2 to TRBJ2-7; 9 bases agree with TRBD2. J lost 9 bases, V lost 5 bases, and 5 bases had no gene match. The CDR3 loop spans 12 amino acids. Per the germline V gene, CDR1 is SGHTA and CDR2 is FQGNSA. Here the CDR3 reads CASSARGLAQYF. The CDR3, as DNA: TGTGCCAGCAGCGCCAGGGGACTAGCGCAGTACTTC.

The gene calls are TRBV20-1 and TRBJ1-2; 10 bases agree with TRBD1. The ends lost 3 bases at V and 6 bases at J; junction bases unmatched: 4. Germline CDR1 reads DFQATT; CDR2 reads SNEGSKA (reference sequence). There are 13 residues in the CDR3. The CDR3, as DNA: TGCAGTGCTAGCCGCGGACAGGGGGATGGCTACACCTTC. As protein: CSASRGQGDGYTF.

In DNA form, the CDR3 reads TGTGCCAGCAGCGCATGGGCACTAGAGAACACCGGGGAGCTGTTTTTT. Translation gives CASSAWALENTGELFF. This chain connects TRBV5-5 to TRBJ2-2; possible D gene TRBD2, 5 bases. The length of the CDR3 is 16 residues. V lost 4 bases and J lost 1, with 14 bases in between. Germline values: CDR1 SGHKS, CDR2 YYEKEE (reference sequence).

The CDR3 DNA reads as TGTGCCAGCAGTTCCCCTCGGTTCTACGAGCAGTACTTC. Translated, it gives CASSSPRFYEQYF. V gene TRBV12-3 or TRBV12-4 combines with J gene TRBJ2-7; unclear D gene. CDR3 length: 13 residues. The V end lost 4 bases, the J end lost 3 bases, and 10 bases lay between the germline ends.

This sequence joins TRBV25-1 and TRBJ2-7; D is unresolved. Germline V gene lookup returns CDR1 MGHDK and CDR2 SYGVNS. This CDR3 region has 16 residues. Trimming cost V 3 bases and J 0 bases, with 15 bases left between them. DNA of the CDR3: TGTGCCAGCAGTGATGGCTACGGGCTTGACTCCTACGAGCAGTACTTC. Translated: CASSDGYGLDSYEQYF.

The chain has TRBV10-3 and TRBJ1-4; TRBD1 matches 7 bases. In germline, CDR1 is ENHRY, CDR2 SYGVKD. The CDR3 contains 14 residues. J lost 5 bases, V lost 5 bases, and 5 bases had no gene match. The CDR3 here is CAISSGQQNEKLFF. The CDR3 nucleotides are TGTGCCATCAGTTCGGGACAGCAAAATGAAAAACTGTTTTTT.

This clonotype was recorded a few times. The rearrangement uses TRBV11-2 and TRBJ2-4; the D gene is possibly TRBD1 (6 bases). Trimming shortened V by 0 bases and J by 2 bases, and 14 bases separated the two germline ends. The CDR3 is 17 residues long. CDR1 SGHAT and CDR2 FQNNGV come from the germline V gene. The DNA of the CDR3 is TGTGCCAGCAGCTTAGATCCAGGGGTAAAATCCAAAAACATTCAGTACTTC. Translating gives CASSLDPGVKSKNIQYF.

This clonotype was observed a few times. The chain combines TRBV15 with TRBJ2-4; TRBD2 matches at 12 bases. The V gene end was trimmed by 3 bases and the J gene end by 6 bases; junction bases not matched to a gene: 3. The CDR3 is 15 amino acids. Germline CDR1 and CDR2: LNHNV and YYDKDF (reference sequence). In DNA form, the CDR3 reads TGTGCCACCAGCAGGACTAGCGGGAGAATAAACATTCAGTACTTC. Protein sequence: CATSRTSGRINIQYF.

This clonotype was seen only a few times. CDR3: CASSLDRYTDTQYF. The CDR3, as DNA: TGTGCCAGCAGCTTAGACAGATACACAGATACGCAGTATTTT. The gene calls are TRBV7-8 and TRBJ2-3, with D hard to call. The V and J ends lost 1 base and 2 bases respectively, with 7 bases between them. The CDR3 is 14 amino acids. The germline gives CDR1 SGHVS, CDR2 FQNEAQ.

This clonotype was counted ten times or more. The CDR3 here is CASSQEGTNTQYF. CDR3 in DNA: TGTGCCAGCAGCCAAGAGGGGACGAATACGCAGTATTTT. The chain links TRBV4-2 to TRBJ2-3; D possibly matches TRBD1 or TRBD2 (5 bases each). V lost 0 bases, J lost 7 bases, and 8 bases lay in between. From germline, CDR1 is LGHNA and CDR2 YNFKEQ. The CDR3 sequence is 13 residues long.

This clonotype was counted between two and nine times. The rearrangement joins TRBV20-1 to TRBJ2-2, with D perhaps assigned TRBD1 or TRBD2 (5 bases each). Germline-derived CDR1 and CDR2 are DFQATT and SNEGSKA (reference sequence). The CDR3 has 14 amino acids. Trimming removed 3 bases at V and 3 bases at J, with 11 bases between. For the CDR3, the DNA is TGCAGTGCTAGGGGGCTAGCAGACACCGGGGAGCTGTTTTTT. Translated, it gives CSARGLADTGELFF.

This clonotype has just a few counts. J is TRBJ2-3 and V is TRBV4-2; D could derive from TRBD1 or TRBD2 (6 bases each). Germline values: CDR1 LGHNA, CDR2 YNFKEQ. The CDR3 is 17 residues long. The V end lost 1 base, the J end lost 3 bases, and 17 bases lay between the germline ends. CDR3 sequence reads: CASSQAGRGRGTDTQYF. CDR3 nucleotides: TGTGCCAGCAGCCAAGCTGGCAGGGGTCGGGGGACAGATACGCAGTATTTT.

This chain uses TRBV20-1 with TRBJ1-1, with D unclear. Germline V gene lookup returns CDR1 DFQATT and CDR2 SNEGSKA (reference sequence). The CDR3 covers 13 residues. V was clipped by 6 bases and J by 3 bases, with 14 bases between them. The CDR3 loop is CSASRPGDTEAFF. CDR3 DNA sequence: TGCAGTGCATCCCGACCTGGGGACACTGAAGCTTTCTTT.